The rows below give T cell receptor beta chains drawn from one sample of a study of shared clonotypes between healthy human individuals. Repertoires were generated with immunoSEQ multiplex PCR, while TCRdb's copy carries only in-frame clones and drops some. This sample has 1 million to 1.2 million clones, with 70% to 85% found just once. Sequencing was performed on memory CD4+ T cells from PBMCs. The receptors derive from a man aged 18 to 35 in good health. Some clones in this sample may be carry-over from other donors' samples. Each CDR3 is given with its conserved first and last residue. The D gene is left open where the match is weak. Where a row states a size, it is once, few, many or the class of an expanded clone; other rows omit it.

TRBV9,TRBJ1-3,-,TRBD1,CASSGQGSAGNTIYF,TGTGCCAGCAGCGGACAGGGTAGTGCTGGAAACACCATATATTTT
TRBV28,TRBJ2-3,-,-,CASSDTGSSTDTQYF,TGTGCCAGCAGTGACACAGGGTCTAGCACAGATACGCAGTATTTT
TRBV30,TRBJ2-5,-,TRBD2,CAWRARGAGLQETQYF,TGTGCCTGGAGGGCCCGTGGGGCGGGACTACAAGAGACCCAGTACTTC
TRBV14,TRBJ2-1,-,-,CASSQDLGQVYNEQFF,TGTGCCAGCAGCCAAGATCTCGGCCAGGTCTACAATGAGCAGTTCTTC
TRBV28,TRBJ1-2,many,TRBD1,CASRPGQGRYGYTF,TGTGCCAGCAGGCCGGGACAGGGGCGTTATGGCTACACCTTC
TRBV28,TRBJ2-7,few,-,CASTRYYEQYF,TGTGCCAGCACCCGTTACTACGAGCAGTACTTC
TRBV19,TRBJ1-5,few,TRBD1,CASRTGLNQPQHF,TGTGCCAGCAGGACAGGTTTAAATCAGCCCCAGCATTTT
TRBV9,TRBJ2-1,-,-,CASSVVMGGAEQFF,TGTGCCAGCAGCGTAGTTATGGGGGGTGCTGAGCAGTTCTTC
TRBV30,TRBJ1-5,many,-,CAWSVKSNQPQHF,TGTGCCTGGAGTGTGAAGTCTAATCAGCCCCAGCATTTT
TRBV9,TRBJ1-4,few,-,CASSPGVGAWEKLFF,TGTGCCAGCAGCCCTGGGGTTGGGGCGTGGGAAAAACTGTTTTTT
TRBV4-1,TRBJ2-1,-,TRBD2,CASSKGLVNEQFF,TGCGCCAGCAGCAAGGGACTAGTCAATGAGCAGTTCTTC
TRBV9,TRBJ1-3,-,-,CASSLAPYSGNTIYF,TGTGCCAGCAGCCTTGCCCCTTACTCTGGAAACACCATATATTTT
TRBV18,TRBJ2-7,-,TRBD2,CASSPLPASGIYEQYF,TGTGCCAGCTCACCACTTCCGGCTAGCGGGATCTACGAGCAGTACTTC
TRBV5-6,TRBJ2-7,-,-,CASSFLYSGSYEQYF,TGTGCCAGCAGCTTTCTTTACTCTGGCTCCTACGAGCAGTACTTC
TRBV2,TRBJ2-3,few,TRBD2,CASSTREGDTQYF,TGTGCCAGCAGTACCAGGGAGGGGGATACGCAGTATTTT
TRBV19,TRBJ1-2,-,TRBD1,CASSIVGQSYGYTF,TGTGCCAGTAGTATAGTGGGACAGAGCTATGGCTACACCTTC
TRBV28,TRBJ1-3,-,TRBD1,CASSSPATFGTGAPSSPGNTIYF,TGTGCCAGCAGCTCTCCTGCCACTTTCGGGACAGGGGCCCCCTCAAGTCCTGGAAACACCATATATTTT
TRBV28,TRBJ2-5,-,TRBD2,CANRRLAGGQETQYF,TGTGCCAACAGACGTCTAGCGGGAGGTCAAGAGACCCAGTACTTC
TRBV5-8,TRBJ2-7,few,TRBD1,CASSARDRGLNEQYF,TGTGCCAGCAGCGCCCGGGACAGGGGGCTCAACGAGCAGTACTTC
TRBV28,TRBJ1-1,-,-,CASSPRRNTEAFF,TGTGCCAGCAGTCCCCGGCGAAATACTGAAGCTTTCTTT
TRBV5-1,TRBJ2-1,-,-,CASSPSVNNYNEQFF,TGCGCCAGCAGCCCGTCAGTAAACAATTACAATGAGCAGTTCTTC
TRBV27,TRBJ1-2,-,-,CASSLKGVGGYGYTF,TGTGCCAGCAGTTTAAAAGGGGTTGGCGGCTATGGCTACACCTTC
TRBV7-8,TRBJ2-1,-,-,CASSLASPGYNEQFF,TGTGCCAGCAGCTTAGCGAGTCCGGGCTACAATGAGCAGTTCTTC
TRBV20-1,TRBJ2-1,-,TRBD1,CSARGQGNRVF,TGCAGTGCTAGAGGACAGGGGAACCGGGTCTTC
TRBV5-1,TRBJ1-1,-,TRBD1,CASSLASPRGGTEAFF,TGCGCCAGCAGCTTGGCCTCCCCCAGGGGGGGGACTGAAGCTTTCTTT
TRBV9,TRBJ2-5,-,-,CASSGKGPLETQYF,TGTGCCAGCAGCGGCAAAGGTCCTCTGGAGACCCAGTACTTC
TRBV2,TRBJ2-5,many,TRBD2,CASMGLAGEETQYF,TGTGCCAGCATGGGACTAGCGGGAGAAGAGACCCAGTACTTC
TRBV30,TRBJ1-3,many,-,CAWSVNGRNTIYF,TGTGCCTGGAGTGTAAACGGAAGGAACACCATATATTTT
TRBV2,TRBJ2-5,-,TRBD1,CASSEEDRVVETQYF,TGTGCCAGCAGCGAAGAGGACAGGGTGGTAGAGACCCAGTACTTC
TRBV7-3,TRBJ2-5,-,-,CASSLGGSRETQYF,TGTGCCAGCAGCCTGGGTGGGAGTCGGGAGACCCAGTACTTC
TRBV5-1,TRBJ1-1,-,TRBD1,CASSLLGQPGVAFF,TGCGCCAGCAGCTTGTTGGGACAGCCAGGGGTAGCTTTCTTT
TRBV7-9,TRBJ1-1,-,-,CASSHSPGNTEAFF,TGTGCCAGCAGCCACTCCCCAGGGAACACTGAAGCTTTCTTT
TRBV30,TRBJ1-5,-,-,CAWSSSGGYQPQHF,TGTGCCTGGAGTTCGTCCGGGGGGTATCAGCCCCAGCATTTT
TRBV5-4,TRBJ2-2,many,-,CASSSPGLRGTGELFF,TGTGCCAGCAGCTCGCCGGGACTTAGGGGAACCGGGGAGCTGTTTTTT
TRBV5-4,TRBJ2-7,-,TRBD2,CASSSSGRANEQYF,TGTGCCAGCAGCTCTAGCGGGAGGGCCAACGAGCAGTACTTC
TRBV18,TRBJ2-3,-,TRBD2,CASSTLGKEGRSGKLLDTQYF,TGTGCCAGCTCTACCCTGGGGAAAGAGGGAAGGAGCGGGAAACTCCTGGATACGCAGTATTTT
TRBV5-6,TRBJ2-3,-,-,CASSLRPPITDTQYF,TGTGCCAGCAGCTTGCGGCCTCCAATCACAGATACGCAGTATTTT
TRBV6-1,TRBJ2-7,-,-,CASSEEAAYEQYF,TGTGCCAGCAGTGAGGAGGCAGCATACGAGCAGTACTTC
TRBV2,TRBJ1-5,-,-,CASRPSGGSNQPQHF,TGTGCCAGCAGACCCTCGGGCGGGAGCAATCAGCCCCAGCATTTT
TRBV10-3,TRBJ1-1,few,-,CAISERGGEPNTEAFF,TGTGCCATCAGTGAACGGGGGGGAGAGCCGAACACTGAAGCTTTCTTT
TRBV7-2,TRBJ1-4,-,-,CASSASGAQGREKLFF,TGTGCCAGCAGCGCCTCCGGGGCCCAAGGTCGTGAAAAACTGTTTTTT
TRBV14,TRBJ1-3,-,-,CASSRSLSSGNTIYF,TGTGCCAGCAGCAGAAGTTTGAGCTCTGGAAACACCATATATTTT
TRBV5-8,TRBJ2-7,-,-,CASSPRTGGGGEQYF,TGTGCCAGCAGCCCAAGGACTGGTGGGGGTGGCGAGCAGTACTTC
TRBV6-5,TRBJ2-5,-,TRBD2,CASTYRLAGETQYF,TGTGCCAGCACCTACAGGCTAGCGGGAGAGACCCAGTACTTC
TRBV4-1,TRBJ1-1,few,-,CASSPKGEGVGSTEAFF,TGCGCCAGCAGTCCCAAGGGGGAGGGTGTGGGGAGCACTGAAGCTTTCTTT
TRBV4-1,TRBJ2-4,-,TRBD1,CASSQEQGGDDIQYF,TGCGCCAGCAGCCAAGAACAGGGGGGAGACGACATTCAGTACTTC
TRBV10-2,TRBJ2-5,-,-,CASSEYGGAFQETQYF,TGCGCCAGCAGTGAGTATGGCGGAGCATTCCAAGAGACCCAGTACTTC
TRBV5-1,TRBJ2-1,-,TRBD2,CASSTGLAGSYNEQFF,TGCGCCAGCAGCACGGGACTAGCAGGCTCCTACAATGAGCAGTTCTTC
TRBV6-5,TRBJ2-4,-,-,CANDPTEITNIQYF,TGTGCCAACGACCCTACAGAAATTACCAACATTCAGTACTTC
TRBV29-1,TRBJ1-1,few,-,CSVVEQLNTEAFF,TGCAGCGTTGTTGAACAGCTGAACACTGAAGCTTTCTTT
TRBV18,TRBJ2-5,-,-,CASSPVGFGFGETQYF,TGTGCCAGCTCACCAGTCGGTTTCGGATTCGGGGAGACCCAGTACTTC
TRBV5-4,TRBJ1-1,few,TRBD1,CASSETGGHGAFF,TGTGCCAGCAGCGAGACAGGGGGCCATGGAGCTTTCTTT
TRBV6-6,TRBJ2-1,-,TRBD2,CASSRSLSSGYNEQFF,TGTGCCAGCAGTCGATCCCTTTCTAGCGGGTACAATGAGCAGTTCTTC
TRBV2,TRBJ2-5,-,-,CASRDTGSVGTQYF,TGTGCCAGCAGGGACACAGGGAGTGTGGGGACCCAGTACTTC
TRBV12-5,TRBJ2-2,-,TRBD2,CASGQGLAGESGELFF,TGTGCTAGTGGCCAGGGACTAGCGGGAGAGTCCGGGGAGCTGTTTTTT
TRBV4-1,TRBJ1-5,-,TRBD1,CASSRAGGGNQPQHF,TGCGCCAGCAGCCGAGCAGGGGGTGGCAATCAGCCCCAGCATTTT
TRBV27,TRBJ2-7,-,TRBD1,CASSLGTGHADEQYF,TGTGCCAGCAGTTTAGGGACAGGACATGCGGACGAGCAGTACTTC
TRBV28,TRBJ1-1,-,TRBD1,CASRHDRENTEAFF,TGTGCCAGCAGACACGACAGGGAGAACACTGAAGCTTTCTTT